These 4 T cell receptor beta chains share one sample of origin, sequenced in a study of cytomegalovirus exposure and HLA in healthy donors. Generated by immunoSEQ multiplex PCR, the TCRdb table keeps only in-frame clones and is missing some. The sample yields about 150,000 clones, 75% to 90% seen once. The sample comprised PBMCs. These receptors were collected from a man between 18 and 35 years old in good health and CMV-seropositive.

V usage is TRBV2 and J usage is TRBJ1-6; 9 nucleotides line up with TRBD1. V lost 6 bases and J lost 8; bases outside the gene matches: 14. The CDR3 contains 17 residues. Germline CDR1 SNHLY, CDR2 FYNNEI. The CDR3 DNA reads as TGTGCCAGCAGCTTACAGGGGGCGGATGTCATGGATTCACCCCTCCACTTT. Protein product: CASSLQGADVMDSPLHF.

This sequence joins TRBV6-5 and TRBJ2-2; 7 bases are a match to TRBD1. Germline CDR1 and CDR2: MNHEY and SVGAGI. V dropped 6 bases and J dropped 3; count of bases not matched to a gene: 4. The CDR3 covers 14 residues. In nucleotides, the CDR3 is TGTGCCAGCAGAGGGGGCTTGGACACCGGGGAGCTGTTTTTT. This gives the protein CASRGGLDTGELFF.

Relative to its sample, this clone is medium-sized. The chain carries TRBV7-9 and TRBJ2-7; a possible D gene is TRBD1 (5 bases). The germline V gene encodes CDR1 SEHNR and CDR2 FQNEAQ (reference sequence). The CDR3 runs 16 residues. Deletions cut 1 base from V and 2 bases from J, with 15 bases between. CDR3 bases: TGTGCCAGCAGCTTAGAGTCCGGTAGACAGCCCTACGAGCAGTACTTC. Amino acid sequence: CASSLESGRQPYEQYF.

This chain joins TRBV19 and TRBJ1-3, with D perhaps matching TRBD1 (5 bases). The germline CDR1 and CDR2 sequences are LNHDA and SQIVND (reference sequence). This CDR3 comprises 16 residues. Trimming took off 1 base at V and 0 bases at J, with 10 bases between the two ends. CDR3 sequence: CASSIGAGVSGNTIYF. As DNA, the CDR3 is TGTGCCAGTAGTATAGGGGCGGGGGTCTCTGGAAACACCATATATTTT.